These 17 T cell receptor beta chains came from one sample sequenced in a study of T cell responses to AZD1222 COVID-19 vaccine. Some clones are missing from TCRdb's copy, which holds only in-frame ones; the method was immunoSEQ multiplex PCR. The sample has around 99,000 clones, more than 85% seen once. Sequenced material: peripheral blood, taken 28 days after the second AZD1222 dose. The receptor set was obtained from an adult who received the AZD1222 COVID-19 vaccine.

CDR3 protein: CASSPRHVTGELFF. The CDR3 DNA is TGCGCCAGCAGCCCCAGGCATGTCACCGGGGAGCTGTTTTTT. The rearrangement joins TRBV10-2 to TRBJ2-2; D gene uncertain. The CDR3 totals 14 residues. V dropped 6 bases and J dropped 4 bases, with 12 bases sitting between them. The germline V gene has CDR1 WSHSY and CDR2 SAAADI.

The chain links TRBV2 to TRBJ1-1; D possibly corresponds to TRBD1 (6 bases). Germline V gene data show CDR1 as SNHLY and CDR2 as FYNNEI. V lost 6 bases and J lost 2, with 10 bases in between. This CDR3 region has 13 residues. The CDR3 is CASRRTANTEAFF. Written as DNA, the CDR3 is TGTGCCAGCAGGCGGACAGCCAACACTGAAGCTTTCTTT.

The chain has TRBV18 and TRBJ2-1; a possible D gene is TRBD2 (5 bases). Germline values: CDR1 KGHSH, CDR2 LQKENI. Trimming took 3 bases from V and 8 from J, leaving 14 bases between them. CDR3 length: 14 residues. The CDR3 DNA reads as TGTGCCAGCTCACCGGCGGGTCCCTCCGATGAGCAGTTCTTC. Encoded protein: CASSPAGPSDEQFF. Drawing the rest from reference TRBV18 and TRBJ2-1, the complete variable domain is NAGVMQNPRHLVRRRGQEARLRCSPMKGHSHVYWYRQLPEEGLKFMVYLQKENIIDESGMPKERFSAEFPKEGPSILRIQQVVRGDSAAYFCASSPAGPSDEQFFGPGTRLTVL.

The chain has TRBV6-2 or TRBV6-3 and TRBJ1-2, with D possibly matching TRBD1 (5 bases). The CDR3 sequence is 12 residues long. V lost 2 bases and J lost 12, with 13 bases in between. CDR1 and CDR2 (germline): MNHEY, SVGEGT. CDR3 sequence (DNA): TGTGCCAGCAGTTACAAAGAGGGGAGTGACACCTTC. Translation: CASSYKEGSDTF.

V usage is TRBV28 and J usage is TRBJ2-7; D is possibly TRBD1 (6 bases). Germline V lookup: CDR1 MDHEN, CDR2 SYDVKM. There are 14 residues in the CDR3. Trimming removed 8 bases at V and 4 bases at J, with 18 bases between. The CDR3 sequence: CASASGAVMYEQYF. CDR3 in DNA: TGTGCCAGCGCTTCAGGGGCCGTTATGTACGAGCAGTACTTC.

This clone appeared once. The genes are TRBV9 and TRBJ1-5; D is possibly TRBD1 (6 bases). V was clipped by 4 bases and J by 9 bases, with 17 bases between them. Germline CDR1 is SGDLS and CDR2 is YYNGEE. The CDR3 loop spans 14 amino acids. CDR3 sequence reads: CASSPDRPSWPQHF. As DNA, the CDR3 is TGTGCCAGCAGCCCGGACAGACCCAGCTGGCCCCAGCATTTT. The whole variable domain, filled in from reference TRBV9 and TRBJ1-5, reads DSGVTQTPKHLITATGQRVTLRCSPRSGDLSVYWYQQSLDQGLQFLIQYYNGEERAKGNILERFSAQQFPDLHSELNLSSLELGDSALYFCASSPDRPSWPQHFGDGTRLSIL.

The chain links TRBV28 to TRBJ2-1; 8 nucleotides line up with TRBD2. The CDR3 contains 17 residues. Losses at the gene ends were 1 base for V and 9 bases for J; bases not matched to a gene: 14. The germline V gene encodes CDR1 MDHEN and CDR2 SYDVKM. The CDR3 region has the DNA TGTGCCAGCAGTTTATTGAGTGCGGGGGGTTCGGAGTGTGAGCAGTTCTTC. Translated: CASSLLSAGGSECEQFF.

The chain has TRBV6-5 and TRBJ1-6, with D possibly TRBD1 on 5 matching bases. Germline V lookup: CDR1 MNHEY, CDR2 SVGAGI. Trimming took 8 bases from V and 8 from J, leaving 13 bases between them. CDR3 size: 13 residues. This CDR3 is CASHQQGHSPLHF. The CDR3 DNA is TGTGCCAGCCACCAGCAGGGTCATTCACCCCTCCACTTT.

The chain links TRBV6-2 or TRBV6-3 to TRBJ1-5, with D possibly being TRBD1 (6 bases). Trimming removed 0 bases from V and 2 bases from J, with 17 bases in between. Germline V gene data show CDR1 as MNHEY and CDR2 as SVGEGT. This CDR3 has 18 residues. CDR3: CASSYSMTGGRGNQPQHF. Written as DNA, the CDR3 is TGTGCCAGCAGTTACTCGATGACAGGAGGCAGGGGCAATCAGCCCCAGCATTTT.

This sequence joins TRBV5-4 and TRBJ2-6; the match to TRBD2 covers 12 bases. CDR3 length equals 19 residues. J was trimmed by 0 bases and V by 3 bases; bases with no gene match: 7. The germline gives CDR1 SGHNT, CDR2 YYREEE (reference sequence). This chain's CDR3 is CASSSRLAGVPSGANVLTF. DNA for the CDR3: TGTGCCAGCAGCTCGCGACTAGCGGGAGTTCCCTCTGGGGCCAACGTCCTGACTTTC. The whole variable domain, filled in from reference TRBV5-4 and TRBJ2-6, reads ETGVTQSPTHLIKTRGQQVTLRCSSQSGHNTVSWYQQALGQGPQFIFQYYREEENGRGNFPPRFSGLQFPNYSSELNVNALELDDSALYLCASSSRLAGVPSGANVLTFGAGSRLTVL.

The chain links TRBV5-1 to TRBJ1-4; a weak D match, TRBD1 (5 bases). V dropped 4 bases and J dropped 0 bases, with 10 bases sitting between them. This CDR3 is 15 amino acids long. Looked up from germline, CDR1 is SGHRS and CDR2 is YFSETQ. Written as DNA, the CDR3 is TGCGCCAGCAGCGGGACGGGTGCAACTAATGAAAAACTGTTTTTT. It translates to CASSGTGATNEKLFF.

This chain links TRBV9 with TRBJ2-2, with TRBD2 as a possible D gene (5 bases). The germline CDR1 and CDR2 sequences are SGDLS and YYNGEE. CDR3 length equals 16 residues. Trimming took 0 bases from V and 6 from J, leaving 15 bases between them. The CDR3 region has the DNA TGTGCCAGCAGCGTAGGCGGGTTTGAGGGCGCCGGGGAGCTGTTTTTT. It is translated as CASSVGGFEGAGELFF.

The chain recombines TRBV3-1 (or the pseudogene TRBV3-2) with TRBJ2-2; maybe TRBD2 (5 bases). There are 13 residues in the CDR3. V was cut by 7 bases and J by 5 bases, with 11 bases left in between. Germline lookup yields CDR1 LGHDT and CDR2 YNNKEL (reference sequence). The CDR3 spells CASTWTGTGELFF. In nucleotides, the CDR3 is TGTGCCAGCACCTGGACTGGGACCGGGGAGCTGTTTTTT.

V usage is TRBV18 and J usage is TRBJ2-3; D uncertain. The CDR3 runs 14 residues. CDR1 is KGHSH and CDR2 is LQKENI in the germline V gene. Trimming removed 4 bases at V and 0 bases at J, with 8 bases between. The CDR3 coding sequence is TGTGCCAGCTCACTGTCCTCTAGCACAGATACGCAGTATTTT. This encodes CASSLSSSTDTQYF.

This chain joins TRBV9 and TRBJ2-7; D is unresolved. Germline CDR1 is SGDLS and CDR2 is YYNGEE. V dropped 0 bases and J dropped 2 bases, with 6 bases sitting between them. The CDR3 spans 13 residues. The CDR3 region has the DNA TGTGCCAGCAGCGTAGCCTCCACCTACGAGCAGTACTTC. This codes for CASSVASTYEQYF.

The chain couples TRBV5-1 to TRBJ2-3; 13 bases match TRBD2. The J segment lost 5 bases and the V segment lost 4 bases, leaving 4 bases of the junction unmatched. The CDR3 loop spans 15 amino acids. The germline V gene encodes CDR1 SGHRS and CDR2 YFSETQ. Here the CDR3 reads CASSTSGRAVDTQYF. CDR3 sequence (DNA): TGCGCCAGCAGCACTAGCGGGAGGGCCGTAGATACGCAGTATTTT.

The CDR3 loop reads CSVGALGAGELFF. Here the CDR3 DNA reads TGCAGCGTTGGCGCGCTGGGTGCCGGGGAGCTGTTTTTT. The gene calls are TRBV29-1 and TRBJ2-2; no firm D call. The V gene lost 4 bases and the J gene lost 6 bases, with 12 bases spanning the gap. CDR3 length equals 13 residues. Germline CDR1 SQVTM, CDR2 ANQGSEA.